This entry describes one TCR beta chain. Donors gave around 10 milliliters of peripheral blood apiece. The sample comes from a study of blood T cells in healthy people across ages. The authors ran a second PCR of roughly 6 to 12 cycles using a sample-barcoded 5' primer and a J-beta primer mix. Each sample yielded at least 3 million CDR3-containing paired-end reads. TCRdb analysed the 5' RACE reads with MiXCR anew, one entry per CDR3 protein. The repertoire consists of 1,500,000 or so distinct CDR3 sequences, with 40% to 45% occurring once and the leading ten covering more than 4%. After removal of 8 bases from V and 5 bases from J, the junction contained 7 bases not matched to a gene. CDR3 length: 13 residues. Germline V gene sequence: CDR1 PRHDT, CDR2 FYEKMQ (reference sequence).

The receptor was isolated from a woman in her late teens or twenties in good health. Sequenced material: blood. The genes are TRBV13 and TRBJ2-3, with 7 positions matching TRBD1. The CDR3 coding sequence is TGTGCCAGCGGCGCTCCAGGGGGAGATACGCAGTATTTT. It specifies CASGAPGGDTQYF. The variable domain in full, completed from reference TRBV13 and TRBJ2-3, reads AAGVIQSPRHLIKEKRETATLKCYPIPRHDTVYWYQQGPGQDPQFLISFYEKMQSDKGSIPDRFSAQQFSDYHSELNMSSLELGDSALYFCASGAPGGDTQYFGPGTRLTVL.